One T cell receptor (beta chain) is described in this entry. What it binds is not known. Semi-nested PCR with Nested Universal Primer A followed constant-region reverse priming of full-length variable regions. TCRdb fed the 5' RACE reads into MiXCR, producing one record per CDR3 protein. In the table there are just over 60,000 distinct CDR3 sequences, approximately 31% of which are singletons. Study-level findings and limits: Tumor memory CD4+ T cell TCR gene usage clustered with blood and lymph node memory CD4+ cells and lymph node naive CD4+ cells. Tumor-infiltrating Treg TCR alpha and beta sequences overlapped most with tumor naive CD4+ T cells, then blood naive.

The TCR originated in a female donor with breast cancer. The source material was tumor-infiltrating naive CD4+ T cells sorted from the breast tumor. The subset: naive CD4+ T cells, CD4+CD45RA+CD25-.

The CDR3 spells CASSFLRAMNTEAFF. CDR3 nucleotides: TGTGCCAGCAGCTTTTTACGGGCTATGAACACTGAAGCTTTCTTT. The gene calls are TRBV5-6 and TRBJ1-1; the D is unclear. V lost 2 bases to trimming and J lost 0 bases, with 11 bases between them. The CDR3 has 15 residues. CDR1 is SGHDT and CDR2 is YYEEEE in the germline V gene.